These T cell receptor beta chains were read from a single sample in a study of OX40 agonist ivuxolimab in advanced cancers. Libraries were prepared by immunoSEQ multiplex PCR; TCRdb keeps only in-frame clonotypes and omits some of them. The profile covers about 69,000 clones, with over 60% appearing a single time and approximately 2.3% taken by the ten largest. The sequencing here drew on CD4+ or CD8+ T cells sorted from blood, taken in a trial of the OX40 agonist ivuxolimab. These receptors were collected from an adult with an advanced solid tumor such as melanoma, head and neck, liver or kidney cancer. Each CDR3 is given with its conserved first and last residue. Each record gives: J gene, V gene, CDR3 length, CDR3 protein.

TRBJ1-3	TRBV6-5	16	CASSYSQGVSGNTIYF
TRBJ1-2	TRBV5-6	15	CASSSRVSANYGYTF
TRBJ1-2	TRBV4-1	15	CASSQDSAGNYGYTF
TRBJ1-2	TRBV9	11	CASSDNYGYTF
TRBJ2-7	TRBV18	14	CASRAPELSYEQYF
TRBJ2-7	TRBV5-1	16	CASSLTPGQGPYEQYF
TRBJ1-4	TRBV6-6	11	CASIVNEKLFF
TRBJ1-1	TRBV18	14	CASSLTGENTEAFF
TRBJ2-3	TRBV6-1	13	CASIKDGTDTQYF
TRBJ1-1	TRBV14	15	CASSHLAGAGTEAFF
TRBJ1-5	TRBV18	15	CASSDNRGGNQPQHF
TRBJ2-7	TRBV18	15	CASSPGQRGSYEQYF
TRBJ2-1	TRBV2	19	CASSESHLARREGHGEQFF
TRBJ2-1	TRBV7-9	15	CASSSPEVLMYEQFF
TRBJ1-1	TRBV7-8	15	CASSLGGLKGDEAFF
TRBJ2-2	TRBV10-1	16	CASSDPYRGGPGELFF
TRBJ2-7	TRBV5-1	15	CASSSQGGRSYEQYF
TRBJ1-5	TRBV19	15	CASSTDREGNQPQHF
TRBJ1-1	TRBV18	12	CASSAVNTEAFF
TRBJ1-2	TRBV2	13	CASSDQGNYGYTF
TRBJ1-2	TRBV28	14	CASSTGQGIYGYTF
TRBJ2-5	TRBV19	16	CASSPLGQGSRGTQYF
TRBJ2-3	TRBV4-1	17	CASSERTSGVTSDTQYF
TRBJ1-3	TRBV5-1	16	CASSLRGAVTGNTIYF
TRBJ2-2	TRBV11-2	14	CASRGREDTGELFF
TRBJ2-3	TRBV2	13	CASGGGLKDTQYF
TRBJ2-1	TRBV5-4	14	CASSSSGKGYEQFF
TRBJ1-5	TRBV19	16	CASSPRDRRPNQPQHF
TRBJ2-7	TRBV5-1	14	CASSPEEGGDEQYF
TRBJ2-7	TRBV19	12	CASSISGYEQYF
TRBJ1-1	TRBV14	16	CASSQARVGGHTEAFF
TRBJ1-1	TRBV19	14	CASKKQAMNTEAFF
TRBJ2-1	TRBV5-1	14	CASSLGDSGNEQFF
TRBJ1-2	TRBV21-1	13	CASSSGRGYGYTF
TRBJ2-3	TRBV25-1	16	CASSEGGTSITDTQYF
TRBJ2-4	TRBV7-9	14	CASSASSGSNIQYF
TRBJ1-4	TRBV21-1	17	CASSLQEEIATNEKLFF
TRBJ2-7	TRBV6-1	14	CASSEAGGKGEQYF
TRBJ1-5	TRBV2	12	CASKQRTQPQHF
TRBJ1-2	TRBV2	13	CASSGGARDGYTF
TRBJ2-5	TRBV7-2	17	CASSRTSGGTGSETQYF
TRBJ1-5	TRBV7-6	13	CASSSGLNQPQHF
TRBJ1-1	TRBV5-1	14	CASTGTGAITEAFF
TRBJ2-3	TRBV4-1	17	CASSQEWGGARVDTQYF
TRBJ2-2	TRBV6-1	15	CASSVSRGHTGELFF
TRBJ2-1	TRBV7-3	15	CASSPDRGSYNEQFF
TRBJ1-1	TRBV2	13	CASSTTGVAEAFF
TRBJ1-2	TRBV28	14	CASTKGGAAVGYTF
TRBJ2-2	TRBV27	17	CASSFGPGQANTGELFF
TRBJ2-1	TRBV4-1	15	CASSQEGEEYNEQFF
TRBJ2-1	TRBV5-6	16	CASSIGTARSYNEQFF
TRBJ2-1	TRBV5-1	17	CASSLSPLAGGRNEQFF
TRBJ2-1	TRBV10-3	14	CAILRTGSYNEQFF
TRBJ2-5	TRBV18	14	CASSPTGVRETQYF
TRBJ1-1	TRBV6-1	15	CASSARRGADTEAFF